The rows below give T cell receptor beta chains drawn from one sample of a study of blood T cell repertoires in COVID-19. Repertoires were generated with immunoSEQ multiplex PCR, while TCRdb's copy carries only in-frame clones and drops some. Of 25,000 or so clones in the sample, approximately 82% are singletons; the top ten hold around two thirds. The sequencing sample was made of peripheral blood. The receptors derive from a man in his 70s with acute or convalescent COVID-19. CDR3s include the opening cysteine and the closing phenylalanine or tryptophan. The D gene is left open where the match is weak. Expanded clones are given a class, and other clones once, few, many or no size at all.

D: TRBD1
J: TRBJ2-7
V: TRBV11-2
size: -
CDR3: CASTLGTGASYEQYF
DNA: TGTGCCAGCACCCTAGGGACAGGGGCTTCCTACGAGCAGTACTTC

D: -
J: TRBJ2-7
V: TRBV28
size: -
CDR3: CASSLGGRIGLYEQYF
DNA: TGTGCCAGCAGTTTGGGGGGGCGTATAGGCCTCTACGAGCAGTACTTC

D: -
J: TRBJ2-7
V: TRBV15
size: -
CDR3: CATSRNIQGVYEQYF
DNA: TGTGCCACCAGCAGAAATATACAGGGAGTCTACGAGCAGTACTTC

D: TRBD1
J: TRBJ2-6
V: TRBV5-1
size: -
CDR3: CASSLSGTGAGANVLTF
DNA: TGCGCCAGCAGCTTATCCGGGACAGGGGCTGGGGCCAACGTCCTGACTTTC

D: -
J: TRBJ2-1
V: TRBV4-1
size: -
CDR3: CASSQDQQLLYNEQFF
DNA: TGCGCCAGCAGCCAAGATCAACAACTACTCTACAATGAGCAGTTCTTC

D: -
J: TRBJ1-6
V: TRBV7-9
size: -
CDR3: CASNTDRGSDNSPLHF
DNA: TGTGCCAGCAATACAGACCGGGGATCTGATAATTCACCCCTCCACTTT

D: TRBD1
J: TRBJ1-1
V: TRBV5-1
size: -
CDR3: CASSYTTGTGGGMNTEAFF
DNA: TGCGCCAGCAGCTATACTACCGGGACAGGGGGCGGAATGAACACTGAAGCTTTCTTT

D: -
J: TRBJ1-1
V: TRBV9
size: -
CDR3: CASSVLTNEAFF
DNA: TGTGCCAGCAGCGTACTAACGAATGAAGCTTTCTTT

D: TRBD1
J: TRBJ2-1
V: TRBV19
size: -
CDR3: CASSDRAKQFF
DNA: TGTGCCAGTAGCGACAGGGCCAAGCAGTTCTTC

D: -
J: TRBJ2-1
V: TRBV5-1
size: -
CDR3: CASSLPIPGLSDEQFF
DNA: TGCGCCAGCAGCTTGCCTATTCCAGGGTTATCGGATGAGCAGTTCTTC

D: -
J: TRBJ1-2
V: TRBV30
size: -
CDR3: CAWSVSVNYGYTF
DNA: TGTGCCTGGAGTGTATCGGTAAACTATGGCTACACCTTC

D: TRBD2
J: TRBJ2-5
V: TRBV6-5
size: -
CDR3: CASSPGLDQETQYF
DNA: TGTGCCAGCAGTCCGGGACTAGACCAAGAGACCCAGTACTTC

D: TRBD1
J: TRBJ2-7
V: TRBV11-2
size: -
CDR3: CASSFPGTGGYEQYF
DNA: TGTGCCAGCAGCTTCCCCGGGACAGGGGGCTACGAGCAGTACTTC

D: TRBD2
J: TRBJ2-1
V: TRBV27
size: -
CDR3: CASSLIPRSGGNEQFF
DNA: TGTGCCAGCAGTTTAATTCCTAGGAGCGGGGGTAATGAGCAGTTCTTC

D: -
J: TRBJ2-1
V: TRBV28
size: -
CDR3: CASSFAPEGRNEQFF
DNA: TGTGCCAGCAGTTTCGCCCCGGAGGGCCGCAATGAGCAGTTCTTC

D: TRBD2
J: TRBJ2-3
V: TRBV5-1
size: -
CDR3: CASRKGLAGAVDTQYF
DNA: TGCGCCAGCAGAAAGGGACTAGCGGGGGCCGTAGATACGCAGTATTTT

D: TRBD2
J: TRBJ2-7
V: TRBV19
size: few
CDR3: CASRWVGGSRLVRPDEQYF
DNA: TGTGCCAGTAGATGGGTTGGCGGGAGTAGGCTAGTCAGACCAGACGAGCAGTACTTC

D: -
J: TRBJ2-5
V: TRBV6-5
size: -
CDR3: CASREKRETQYF
DNA: TGTGCCAGCAGGGAGAAGAGGGAGACCCAGTACTTC

D: -
J: TRBJ1-2
V: TRBV18
size: -
CDR3: CASSPDTADGYTF
DNA: TGTGCCAGCTCACCAGACACGGCCGATGGCTACACCTTC

D: -
J: TRBJ1-1
V: TRBV5-1
size: -
CDR3: CASSLTGNTEAFF
DNA: TGCGCCAGCAGCTTGACGGGAAACACTGAAGCTTTCTTT

D: -
J: TRBJ2-1
V: TRBV5-1
size: once
CDR3: CASSLEGGINEQFF
DNA: TGCGCCAGCAGCTTGGAAGGCGGGATCAATGAGCAGTTCTTC

D: TRBD1
J: TRBJ2-1
V: TRBV2
size: -
CDR3: CASSGQGVYNEQFF
DNA: TGTGCCAGCTCGGGACAGGGGGTCTACAATGAGCAGTTCTTC

D: TRBD1
J: TRBJ1-5
V: TRBV19
size: -
CDR3: CASSAHRQGPQHF
DNA: TGTGCCAGTAGTGCCCACCGACAGGGGCCTCAGCATTTT

D: TRBD1
J: TRBJ2-1
V: TRBV12-3/TRBV12-4
size: many
CDR3: CASSWDRGNEQFF
DNA: TGTGCCAGCAGTTGGGACAGGGGCAATGAGCAGTTCTTC

D: -
J: TRBJ1-5
V: TRBV2
size: once
CDR3: CASSDQGSNQPQHF
DNA: TGTGCCAGCAGCGACCAGGGTAGCAATCAGCCCCAGCATTTT

D: TRBD1
J: TRBJ1-3
V: TRBV18
size: -
CDR3: CASSLTGGTGGRSSGNTIYF
DNA: TGTGCCAGCTCTCTTACAGGTGGGACAGGGGGCAGATCGTCTGGAAACACCATATATTTT

D: -
J: TRBJ2-3
V: TRBV2
size: -
CDR3: CAFPAGLSTDTQYF
DNA: TGTGCCTTTCCTGCGGGACTTAGCACAGATACGCAGTATTTT

D: TRBD2
J: TRBJ2-3
V: TRBV7-2
size: -
CDR3: CASSLERGSDTQYF
DNA: TGTGCCAGCAGCTTGGAGCGGGGTTCAGATACGCAGTATTTT

D: -
J: TRBJ1-5
V: TRBV27
size: -
CDR3: CASSSRRGEPQHF
DNA: TGTGCCAGCAGTTCCCGACGGGGAGAGCCCCAGCATTTT

D: TRBD1
J: TRBJ2-7
V: TRBV6-5
size: -
CDR3: CASRFTGVSEQYF
DNA: TGTGCCAGCAGATTTACAGGGGTGTCCGAGCAGTACTTC

D: -
J: TRBJ1-6
V: TRBV27
size: -
CDR3: CASSTDHNSPLHF
DNA: TGTGCCAGCAGTACAGATCATAATTCACCCCTCCACTTT